These 13 T cell receptor beta chains were all obtained from the same sample, sequenced in a study of shared clonotypes between healthy human individuals. Method: immunoSEQ multiplex PCR; TCRdb's copy keeps in-frame clones and lacks some. The repertoire includes about 2.4 million clones, 90% to 95% of them detected once, and 0.36% sits in the top ten. Specimen: naive CD4+ T cells from PBMCs. Subset: CD45RA+ positively selected. The receptors originated from a man between 18 and 35 years old in good health. Some clones in this sample may be carry-over from other donors' samples.

This clone was detected only once. The chain couples TRBV2 to TRBJ2-5; D remains unclear. This CDR3 has 13 residues. The V gene lost 4 bases and the J gene lost 5 bases, with 11 bases spanning the gap. Looked up from germline, CDR1 is SNHLY and CDR2 is FYNNEI. In nucleotides, the CDR3 is TGTGCCAGCAGTGTATCTGGAAAGGAGACCCAGTACTTC. Its translation: CASSVSGKETQYF.

Worth noting for this clone: The junction departs from the called germline gene at one end, perhaps through a read error. The chain joins TRBV20-1 to TRBJ2-1, with 7 positions matching TRBD2. There are 11 residues in the CDR3. Germline assignment: CDR1 DFQATT and CDR2 SNEGSKA (reference sequence). The chain's CDR3 is CSAWDYYEQFF. The CDR3 nucleotides read TGCAGTGCTTGGGACTACTATGAGCAGTTCTTC.

The gene calls are TRBV15 and TRBJ2-7; tentatively, D is TRBD1 (8 bases). Germline V gene lookup returns CDR1 LNHNV and CDR2 YYDKDF (reference sequence). V lost 0 bases, J lost 3 bases, and 15 bases lay in between. The CDR3 spans 16 residues. CDR3 coding DNA: TGTGCCACCAGCAGAGATCCGGGAGGACAGGGCTACGAGCAGTACTTC. This translates into CATSRDPGGQGYEQYF.

This chain links TRBV7-7 with TRBJ2-5; perhaps TRBD2 as D (5 bases). The V end lost 1 base, the J end lost 5 bases, and 11 bases lay between the germline ends. The CDR3 length is 14 residues. The germline gives CDR1 SSHAT, CDR2 FNYEAQ (reference sequence). This CDR3 reads CASSLVALGETQYF. CDR3 sequence (DNA): TGTGCCAGCAGCTTAGTAGCGCTAGGGGAGACCCAGTACTTC.

The chain has TRBV28 and TRBJ1-2; unclear D gene. The CDR3 consists of 15 residues. In germline, CDR1 is MDHEN, CDR2 SYDVKM. With 5 bases removed from V and 3 bases from J, the gap between germline ends came to 16 bases. The CDR3 is CASSPRSTYYYGYTF. The CDR3 DNA reads TGTGCCAGCAGTCCCAGGAGTACCTACTACTATGGCTACACCTTC.

V gene TRBV30 combines with J gene TRBJ1-1; D possibly corresponds to TRBD1 (5 bases). The V end lost 4 bases, the J end lost 1 base, and 10 bases lay between the germline ends. The CDR3 is 13 amino acids. In germline, CDR1 is GTSNPN, CDR2 SVGIG (reference sequence). CDR3 amino acids: CAWTPDRNTEAFF. Written as DNA, the CDR3 is TGTGCCTGGACACCCGACAGGAACACTGAAGCTTTCTTT.

The chain couples TRBV29-1 to TRBJ2-7; D not certain. The CDR3 extends over 14 amino acids. V lost 4 bases and J lost 2, with 15 bases in between. From germline, CDR1 is SQVTM and CDR2 ANQGSEA. The CDR3 reads CSVGRRSETYEQYF. CDR3 nucleotides: TGCAGCGTTGGTCGTCGGAGCGAGACCTACGAGCAGTACTTC.

This chain joins TRBV11-2 and TRBJ2-7, with D perhaps matching TRBD1 (6 bases). Germline values: CDR1 SGHAT, CDR2 FQNNGV. The CDR3 spans 14 residues. Trimming left V 8 bases short and J 0 bases short, with 14 bases between. The DNA of the CDR3 is TGTGCCAGCGGGGGCACGGCCTTCTCCTACGAGCAGTACTTC. It codes for CASGGTAFSYEQYF.

V and J are TRBV2 and TRBJ1-2; 9 bases align to TRBD1. The CDR3 covers 13 residues. Per germline, CDR1 SNHLY and CDR2 FYNNEI. Trimming removed 4 bases from V and 7 bases from J; junction bases left unmatched: 4. In nucleotides, the CDR3 is TGTGCCAGCAGTGGACAGGGGGTAGTTGGCTACACCTTC. Protein product: CASSGQGVVGYTF.

The chain joins TRBV5-4 to TRBJ2-5; 8 bases agree with TRBD2. J lost 5 bases, V lost 4 bases, and 10 bases had no gene match. The CDR3 length is 15 residues. Germline lookup yields CDR1 SGHNT and CDR2 YYREEE (reference sequence). The CDR3 DNA sequence: TGTGCCAGCAGCCCCCGGACAACGGGGGGGGAGACCCAGTACTTC. It translates to CASSPRTTGGETQYF.

The chain carries TRBV28 and TRBJ1-1; possibly TRBD1 for D (5 bases). Germline assignment: CDR1 MDHEN and CDR2 SYDVKM. V lost 1 base and J lost 11, with 11 bases in between. The CDR3 spans 12 residues. CDR3 loop: CASSLLQGPAFF. CDR3 bases: TGTGCCAGCAGTTTATTGCAGGGTCCGGCTTTCTTT.

J is TRBJ2-1 and V is TRBV4-2; 14 bases agree with TRBD2. Germline V gene lookup returns CDR1 LGHNA and CDR2 YNFKEQ. Losses at the gene ends were 3 bases for V and 1 base for J; bases not matched to a gene: 5. CDR3 length: 18 amino acids. Here the CDR3 DNA reads TGTGCCAGCAGCCAGGCTGGGACTAGCGGGAGTTCCTACAATGAGCAGTTCTTC. Its translation is CASSQAGTSGSSYNEQFF.

The V and J genes are TRBV4-3 and TRBJ2-7; 10 nucleotides align to TRBD1. V trimming: 0 bases; J trimming: 9 bases; junction bases outside the gene matches: 14. From germline, CDR1 is LGHNA and CDR2 YSLEER. The CDR3 totals 17 residues. The CDR3 DNA reads TGCGCCAGCAGCCAAGATCCCGGGACAGGGGTCCGGGGGGGGCAGTACTTC. Its translation: CASSQDPGTGVRGGQYF.